One sample yielded the 21 T cell receptor beta chains listed below, sequenced in a study of cytomegalovirus exposure and HLA in healthy donors. Researchers ran the PCR with 60 Vbeta and 13 Jbeta primers. Measured with immunoSEQ multiplex PCR; TCRdb has only the in-frame clones, and not every one. The sample holds 150,000 to 200,000 clones, about 77% seen once. Source material: PBMCs. The source of these receptors is a woman aged 30 to 39 in good health and CMV-seropositive.

The genes are TRBV27 and TRBJ1-2; D remains unclear. V was pared by 5 bases and J by 7 bases, with 17 bases between. CDR1 and CDR2 (germline): MNHEY, SMNVEV (reference sequence). The CDR3 runs 14 residues. CDR3 protein: CASSPQVVVGGYTF. CDR3 nucleotides: TGTGCCAGCAGTCCCCAGGTAGTGGTGGGTGGCTACACCTTC.

This clone occurred once. This sequence joins TRBV6-6 and TRBJ2-7; TRBD2 is a possible D gene (7 bases). The germline V gene has CDR1 MNHNY and CDR2 SVGAGI (reference sequence). V gave up 6 bases and J gave up 1 base, with 13 bases separating them. The CDR3 is 14 amino acids. CDR3 DNA sequence: TGTGCCAGCAGCCGCAGGGGAGGGTCCTACGAGCAGTACTTC. Translation: CASSRRGGSYEQYF.

V is TRBV19 and J is TRBJ2-3; 7 positions agree with TRBD1. Germline trimming cut 6 bases from V and 6 bases from J; bases unmatched to any gene: 9. The length of the CDR3 is 14 residues. Looked up from germline, CDR1 is LNHDA and CDR2 is SQIVND (reference sequence). The CDR3 region has the DNA TGTGCCAGTAGATCCAGGGGGATCGTGGATACGCAGTATTTT. This encodes CASRSRGIVDTQYF.

The rearrangement uses TRBV13 and TRBJ2-6, with TRBD2 as a possible D gene (5 bases). This CDR3 is 15 amino acids long. Deletions cut 9 bases from V and 3 bases from J, with 15 bases between. Per germline, CDR1 PRHDT and CDR2 FYEKMQ (reference sequence). The CDR3 here is CASTSWDYGANVLTF. DNA for the CDR3: TGTGCCAGTACTAGTTGGGATTATGGGGCCAACGTCCTGACTTTC.

The chain couples TRBV5-1 to TRBJ2-3; 8 bases are shared with TRBD1. The junction had 5 bases not matched to a gene; V was cut back by 5 bases and J by 3 bases. The length of the CDR3 is 14 residues. The V gene's germline CDR1 is SGHRS and CDR2 YFSETQ. CDR3 in amino acids: CASSWTGSTDTQYF. The CDR3 coding sequence is TGCGCCAGCAGTTGGACAGGGTCAACAGATACGCAGTATTTT. Based on the CDR3 plus reference TRBV5-1 and TRBJ2-3, the full variable domain is KAGVTQTPRYLIKTRGQQVTLSCSPISGHRSVSWYQQTPGQGLQFLFEYFSETQRNKGNFPGRFSGRQFSNSRSEMNVSTLELGDSALYLCASSWTGSTDTQYFGPGTRLTVL.

This sequence joins TRBV7-3 and TRBJ2-1; 7 bases line up with TRBD2. Germline-derived CDR1 and CDR2 are SGHTA and FQGTGA. After removal of 1 base from V and 2 bases from J, the junction contained 5 bases not matched to a gene. CDR3 length: 16 residues. The CDR3, as DNA: TGTGCCAGCAGCTTAATGGGGGGGGGAGCCTACAATGAGCAGTTCTTC. This translates into CASSLMGGGAYNEQFF. The full variable domain, completed using reference TRBV7-3 and TRBJ2-1, is GAGVSQTPSNKVTEKGKYVELRCDPISGHTALYWYRQSLGQGPEFLIYFQGTGAADDSGLPNDRFFAVRPEGSVSTLKIQRTERGDSAVYLCASSLMGGGAYNEQFFGPGTRLTVL.

This chain uses TRBV10-3 with TRBJ2-1, with TRBD2 identical over 7 bases. Germline V gene sequence: CDR1 ENHRY, CDR2 SYGVKD. The CDR3 spans 16 residues. With 0 bases clipped from V and 10 bases from J, the junction kept 12 bases outside the gene matches. CDR3 in amino acids: CAISESAGAGIGEQFF. The DNA of the CDR3 is TGTGCCATCAGTGAGTCGGCGGGAGCTGGGATTGGAGAGCAGTTCTTC.

V and J are TRBV6-1 and TRBJ2-4, with a possible D match to TRBD1 (6 bases). The germline V gene has CDR1 MNHNS and CDR2 SASEGT. CDR3 size: 13 residues. The V end lost 4 bases, the J end lost 5 bases, and 9 bases lay between the germline ends. The CDR3 loop is CASSVDRQNIQYF. For the CDR3, the DNA is TGTGCCAGCAGTGTGGACAGACAAAACATTCAGTACTTC.

This clone has only a few counts. The chain combines TRBV19 with TRBJ1-1; TRBD1 matches at 8 bases. Germline-derived CDR1 and CDR2 are LNHDA and SQIVND (reference sequence). The V and J ends lost 2 bases and 10 bases, in that order; junction bases with no gene match: 9. This CDR3 has 14 amino acids. The DNA for the CDR3 is TGTGCCAGTAGTATATCTTCCCTAGACAGGGGAGCTTTCTTT. The encoded protein is CASSISSLDRGAFF.

The V call is TRBV11-2, the J call TRBJ1-4; D is unresolved. V lost 5 bases and J lost 8, with 15 bases in between. The CDR3 covers 14 residues. The germline gives CDR1 SGHAT, CDR2 FQNNGV. The CDR3, as DNA: TGTGCCAGCAGCGAGAACGGTTCGTGGGAAAAACTGTTTTTT. This sequence encodes CASSENGSWEKLFF.

This chain links TRBV6-5 with TRBJ1-1, with 8 bases that match TRBD1. Germline CDR1 and CDR2: MNHEY and SVGAGI. CDR3 length: 13 amino acids. J gave up 11 bases and V 5 bases, and 10 bases lay outside the gene matches. This CDR3 reads CASSMTQGAWAFF. CDR3 nucleotide sequence: TGTGCCAGCAGTATGACTCAGGGGGCTTGGGCTTTCTTT.

In the case of this clone: Germline and junction disagree at one end, which may indicate a read error. This sequence joins TRBV7-7 and TRBJ2-7; 7 bases match TRBD2. Germline lookup yields CDR1 SSHAT and CDR2 FNYEAQ (reference sequence). CDR3 length equals 13 residues. The CDR3, as DNA: TGTGCTAGCAGCCCATGGGAGGGCTACGAGCAGTACTTC. As protein: CASSPWEGYEQYF.

In this sample, this clone turned up a few times. J is TRBJ1-4 and V is TRBV6-1; perhaps TRBD1 as D (6 bases). Germline CDR1 is MNHNS and CDR2 is SASEGT. The CDR3 totals 15 residues. The V and J ends lost 1 base and 6 bases respectively, with 12 bases between them. The CDR3 sequence is CASSEGWGRDEKLFF. In DNA form, the CDR3 reads TGTGCCAGCAGTGAAGGTTGGGGGCGAGATGAAAAACTGTTTTTT.

V gene TRBV27 combines with J gene TRBJ2-2, with 8 bases that match TRBD1. Trimming at V came to 8 bases and at J to 6 bases, leaving 11 bases not matched to a gene. CDR3 length equals 15 residues. Germline loops: CDR1 MNHEY, CDR2 SMNVEV (reference sequence). CDR3 DNA: TGTGCCAGCCGTCAGGACAGGGCGAATCCCGGGGAGCTGTTTTTT. Its protein product is CASRQDRANPGELFF.

This clone was counted only a few times. The rearrangement links TRBV9 to TRBJ2-5; 10 positions match TRBD2. This CDR3 has 16 amino acids. Germline CDR1 SGDLS, CDR2 YYNGEE. The trim removed 4 bases at V and 1 base at J, leaving 7 bases unmatched. For the CDR3, the DNA is TGTGCCAGCAGCCCCGAAACTAGCGGGGTCCAAGAGACCCAGTACTTC. Translated, it gives CASSPETSGVQETQYF.

The V and J genes are TRBV11-2 and TRBJ1-2, with TRBD1 as a possible D gene (5 bases). Trimming pared 0 bases from V and 5 bases from J, leaving 10 bases between. Germline V gives CDR1 SGHAT, CDR2 FQNNGV. There are 14 residues in the CDR3. The CDR3 sequence: CASSLDKGLYGYTF. For the CDR3, the DNA is TGTGCCAGCAGCTTAGATAAGGGGCTATATGGCTACACCTTC.

The gene calls are TRBV5-1 and TRBJ1-1; 8 bases match TRBD1. With V trimmed by 4 bases and J by 4 bases, 12 bases remained unmatched. This CDR3 has 16 residues. Germline CDR1 is SGHRS and CDR2 is YFSETQ. The CDR3 loop is CASSLRTGTLGTEAFF. Written as DNA, the CDR3 is TGCGCCAGCAGCCTTCGGACAGGGACTCTGGGCACTGAAGCTTTCTTT.

The V and J genes are TRBV2 and TRBJ1-1; 9 nucleotides line up with TRBD1. V lost 6 bases and J lost 2; bases outside the gene matches: 4. Germline V gene data show CDR1 as SNHLY and CDR2 as FYNNEI. The CDR3 runs 14 residues. The CDR3 DNA reads as TGTGCCAGCAGGAGACAGGGGGTTAACACTGAAGCTTTCTTT. It specifies CASRRQGVNTEAFF.

On this clone itself: One end of the junction is discordant with germline, which a read error may explain. The gene calls are TRBV7-9 and TRBJ2-7, with D hard to call. Germline CDR1 and CDR2: SEHNR and FQNEAQ (reference sequence). This CDR3 is built from 14 residues. This CDR3 is CASTLFHRSYEQYF. In nucleotides, the CDR3 is TGTGCCAGCACCTTATTCCACAGATCCTACGAGCAGTACTTC. The full variable domain, with the rest looked up from reference TRBV7-9 and TRBJ2-7, is DTGVSQNPRHKITKRGQNVTFRCDPISEHNRLYWYRQTLGQGPEFLTYFQNEAQLEKSRLLSDRFSAERPKGSFSTLEIQRTEQGDSAMYLCASTLFHRSYEQYFGPGTRLTVT.

This clone appeared a few times. The J gene is TRBJ1-2, the V gene TRBV4-1; D not resolved. The CDR3 is 13 residues long. From germline, CDR1 is MGHRA and CDR2 YSYEKL. Trimming removed 1 base from V and 6 bases from J, with 9 bases in between. For the CDR3, the DNA is TGCGCCAGCAGCCAAGCCCAGGCCAATGGCTACACCTTC. Amino acid sequence: CASSQAQANGYTF.

V usage is TRBV7-3 and J usage is TRBJ2-3, with 7 bases matching TRBD1. V trimming: 5 bases; J trimming: 3 bases; junction bases outside the gene matches: 5. The CDR3 is 14 amino acids. Germline V gene data show CDR1 as SGHTA and CDR2 as FQGTGA. The DNA for the CDR3 is TGTGCCAGCAGCGCCACGACAGGGACAGATACGCAGTATTTT. Translating it yields CASSATTGTDTQYF.